These 23 T cell receptor beta chains originate from one sample sequenced in a study of cytomegalovirus exposure and HLA in healthy donors. PCR employed 60 Vbeta and 13 Jbeta primers. The table came from immunoSEQ multiplex PCR; TCRdb's copy has only in-frame clones and leaves some out. The sample lists tens of thousands of clones; 84% were seen once. The sample consisted of PBMCs. The receptors were sampled from a man in his 70s in good health and CMV-seropositive.

The chain joins TRBV11-1 to TRBJ1-6, with 11 positions matching TRBD1. Germline values: CDR1 SGHAT, CDR2 FQDESV (reference sequence). The length of the CDR3 is 15 residues. The ends lost 5 bases at V and 10 bases at J; junction bases unmatched: 7. In nucleotides, the CDR3 is TGTGCCAGCAGCCCGGGACAGGGGGAAGGATCACCCCTCCACTTT. Translation gives CASSPGQGEGSPLHF.

The chain combines TRBV21-1 with TRBJ2-7; no check of the table's D call, TRBD2, against the DNA was made. TRBV21-1 is noted as a pseudogene. The CDR3 totals 15 residues. The CDR3 region has the DNA TGTGCCAGCAGCCCCTGTTCCCTCCTCTCCTACGAGCAGTACTTC. Translating gives CASSPCSLLSYEQYF.

V and J are TRBV29-1 and TRBJ2-3; 8 bases are shared with TRBD2. V shed 6 bases and J 6 bases; nucleotides not matched to a gene: 14. The CDR3 totals 15 residues. The germline CDR1 and CDR2 sequences are SQVTM and ANQGSEA. In nucleotides, the CDR3 is TGCAGCGTAGAATCCGGGACTAGAGACATGGATACGCAGTATTTT. This sequence encodes CSVESGTRDMDTQYF.

The chain employs TRBV10-1 and TRBJ2-1, with 11 bases aligning to TRBD2. This CDR3 is 15 amino acids long. After removal of 5 bases from V and 9 bases from J, the junction contained 9 bases not matched to a gene. Germline V CDR1 and CDR2: WNHNN, SYGVQD (reference sequence). The CDR3 loop reads CASSPSGRTPGEQFF. Here the CDR3 DNA reads TGCGCCAGCAGTCCTAGCGGGAGGACCCCCGGTGAGCAGTTCTTC.

The chain combines TRBV2 with TRBJ1-5, with TRBD1 matching 8 bases. V gave up 6 bases and J gave up 2 bases; unmatched junction bases: 6. Germline CDR1 reads SNHLY; CDR2 reads FYNNEI. This CDR3 region has 15 residues. The CDR3 spells CASSPTGVGNQPQHF. CDR3 DNA: TGTGCCAGCAGCCCGACAGGGGTAGGCAATCAGCCCCAGCATTTT.

This clone came up a few times. This chain joins TRBV28 and TRBJ2-7, with 9 positions matching TRBD1. The CDR3 is 13 amino acids. Per the germline V gene, CDR1 is MDHEN and CDR2 is SYDVKM. The V and J ends lost 2 bases and 11 bases, in that order; junction bases with no gene match: 7. The CDR3 bases are TGTGCCAGCAGTTTAGGGTGGGGGACAGGGAAGTACTTC. Protein product: CASSLGWGTGKYF.

This clone was seen more than once but under ten times. The CDR3 here is CASSYRGRTYGYTF. The CDR3 DNA reads as TGTGCCAGCAGTTACAGGGGGCGTACCTATGGCTACACCTTC. The V and J genes are TRBV9 and TRBJ1-2, with TRBD1 identical over 9 bases. Germline V gene lookup returns CDR1 SGDLS and CDR2 YYNGEE. This CDR3 is built from 14 residues. V dropped 5 bases and J dropped 4; count of bases not matched to a gene: 6.

The genes are TRBV7-2 and TRBJ2-7, with a weak D call TRBD2 (5 bases). This CDR3 has 14 residues. The germline V gene has CDR1 SGHTA and CDR2 FQGNSA. Trimming removed 5 bases from V and 0 bases from J, with 11 bases in between. The CDR3 sequence: CASSLTRSSYEQYF. The CDR3 nucleotides read TGTGCCAGCAGCCTCACTAGGAGCTCCTACGAGCAGTACTTC.

The chain employs TRBV25-1 and TRBJ2-5, with TRBD2 identical over 7 bases. Unmatched junction bases numbered 3, after V lost 6 bases and J lost 5 bases. This CDR3 contains 12 residues. Germline lookup yields CDR1 MGHDK and CDR2 SYGVNS. CDR3 loop: CASRGGSETQYF. CDR3 coding DNA: TGTGCCAGCAGGGGGGGGAGCGAGACCCAGTACTTC.

V is TRBV5-1 and J is TRBJ2-3; 8 bases fit TRBD2. Germline V lookup: CDR1 SGHRS, CDR2 YFSETQ. V lost 0 bases to trimming and J lost 7 bases; unmatched junction nucleotides: 7. The CDR3 is 15 residues long. The DNA of the CDR3 is TGCGCCAGCAGCTTGGGCGGGGGGCTTTATAATACGCAGTATTTT. It yields the protein CASSLGGGLYNTQYF.

The J gene is TRBJ1-1, the V gene TRBV27; D perhaps matches TRBD1 (5 bases). Germline CDR1 MNHEY, CDR2 SMNVEV (reference sequence). This CDR3 spans 14 amino acids. V was cut by 3 bases and J by 3 bases, with 11 bases left in between. CDR3 loop: CASSLRQPHTEAFF. The CDR3 DNA is TGTGCCAGCAGTTTGAGACAGCCTCACACTGAAGCTTTCTTT.

The sample holds a few counts of this clone. The chain employs TRBV6-5 and TRBJ1-6; 10 positions match TRBD1. CDR3 size: 15 residues. With V trimmed by 0 bases and J by 9 bases, 2 bases remained unmatched. The germline gives CDR1 MNHEY, CDR2 SVGAGI. Here the CDR3 reads CASSYSGTGVSPLHF. The CDR3 bases are TGTGCCAGCAGTTACTCCGGGACAGGGGTTTCACCCCTCCACTTT.

The V and J genes are TRBV5-1 and TRBJ2-3; 10 positions agree with TRBD2. Trimming at V came to 7 bases and at J to 5 bases, leaving 10 bases not matched to a gene. The CDR3 loop spans 15 amino acids. In germline, CDR1 is SGHRS, CDR2 YFSETQ. DNA of the CDR3: TGCGCCAGCTCACCCTTAGCGGGAGGTCTAGATACGCAGTATTTT. Translation: CASSPLAGGLDTQYF.

The V and J genes are TRBV18 and TRBJ2-5, with D uncertain. The CDR3 spans 14 residues. Trimming shortened V by 0 bases and J by 5 bases, and 10 bases separated the two germline ends. Germline V gene lookup returns CDR1 KGHSH and CDR2 LQKENI. CDR3 DNA sequence: TGTGCCAGCTCACCACCGGCCTCCAGGGAGACCCAGTACTTC. Residues: CASSPPASRETQYF.

The V gene is TRBV5-1, the J gene TRBJ2-7; the D gene is possibly TRBD1 (6 bases). Germline CDR1 SGHRS, CDR2 YFSETQ. Trimming shortened V by 2 bases and J by 11 bases, and 20 bases separated the two germline ends. The CDR3 covers 14 residues. The CDR3 loop reads CASSLTRDTTLEYF. CDR3 bases: TGCGCCAGCAGCTTAACCCGGGACACTACCTTAGAGTACTTC.

This clone was recorded once. This sequence joins TRBV10-3 and TRBJ2-3, with TRBD2 matching 11 bases. After removal of 4 bases from V and 4 bases from J, the junction contained 7 bases not matched to a gene. This CDR3 region has 16 residues. CDR1 is ENHRY and CDR2 is SYGVKD in the germline V gene. CDR3 residues: CAISVSSGGAPDTQYF. The CDR3 DNA reads as TGTGCCATCAGTGTGAGTAGCGGGGGGGCTCCAGATACGCAGTATTTT.

This sequence joins TRBV6-1 and TRBJ2-7, with 7 bases identical to TRBD1. Germline V gene lookup returns CDR1 MNHNS and CDR2 SASEGT. CDR3 length: 14 residues. Unmatched junction bases numbered 9, after V lost 4 bases and J lost 6 bases. CDR3: CASSGSRAGGEQYF. The CDR3 DNA reads TGTGCCAGCAGTGGTAGCCGGGCAGGGGGCGAGCAGTACTTC.

About this clone itself: Other DNA sequences in this specimen translate into the identical CDR3. V gene TRBV5-1 combines with J gene TRBJ2-5; 7 bases are shared with TRBD2. J lost 3 bases, V lost 0 bases, and 2 bases had no gene match. The length of the CDR3 is 14 residues. The germline V gene encodes CDR1 SGHRS and CDR2 YFSETQ. The chain's CDR3 is CASSLGAGEETQYF. The CDR3 coding sequence is TGCGCCAGCAGCTTGGGGGCGGGAGAAGAGACCCAGTACTTC.

V gene TRBV5-1 combines with J gene TRBJ1-1, with D tentatively TRBD1 (5 bases). The CDR3 length is 16 residues. CDR1 is SGHRS and CDR2 is YFSETQ in the germline V gene. V shed 4 bases and J shed 1 base, with 17 bases lying between them. The CDR3 DNA is TGCGCCAGCAGCCCCTTCCCGGGAGGGGCGAACACTGAAGCTTTCTTT. Amino acid sequence: CASSPFPGGANTEAFF.

The chain uses TRBV10-3 and TRBJ2-7; weak D call: TRBD1 (5 bases). CDR1 is ENHRY, CDR2 SYGVKD, per germline. This CDR3 spans 13 amino acids. The V and J ends lost 6 bases and 5 bases respectively, with 14 bases between them. The CDR3 coding sequence is TGTGCCATCAGCTTAAGGGGCTATGACGAGCAGTACTTC. Its protein is CAISLRGYDEQYF.

This chain joins TRBV5-1 and TRBJ2-5, with D possibly TRBD1 on 6 matching bases. This CDR3 contains 13 residues. Germline CDR1 is SGHRS and CDR2 is YFSETQ. Trimming cost V 3 bases and J 3 bases, with 9 bases left between them. CDR3 in DNA: TGCGCCAGCAGCTCCGGACAGAAAGAGACCCAGTACTTC. Its translation is CASSSGQKETQYF.

The genes are TRBV4-1 and TRBJ2-7; a possible D gene is TRBD2 (5 bases). The CDR3 has 12 residues. Germline CDR1 and CDR2: MGHRA and YSYEKL. With 0 bases removed from V and 6 bases from J, the gap between germline ends came to 6 bases. The CDR3 DNA reads as TGCGCCAGCAGCCAAGATGGACTCGAGCAGTACTTC. Protein product: CASSQDGLEQYF.

The chain joins TRBV5-1 to TRBJ1-2, with D perhaps TRBD1 (5 bases). Deletions cut 5 bases from V and 3 bases from J, with 14 bases between. The CDR3 consists of 14 residues. Germline V CDR1 and CDR2: SGHRS, YFSETQ. CDR3 nucleotides: TGCGCCAGCAGTCTACAGGAGATGGACTATGGCTACACCTTC. As protein: CASSLQEMDYGYTF.